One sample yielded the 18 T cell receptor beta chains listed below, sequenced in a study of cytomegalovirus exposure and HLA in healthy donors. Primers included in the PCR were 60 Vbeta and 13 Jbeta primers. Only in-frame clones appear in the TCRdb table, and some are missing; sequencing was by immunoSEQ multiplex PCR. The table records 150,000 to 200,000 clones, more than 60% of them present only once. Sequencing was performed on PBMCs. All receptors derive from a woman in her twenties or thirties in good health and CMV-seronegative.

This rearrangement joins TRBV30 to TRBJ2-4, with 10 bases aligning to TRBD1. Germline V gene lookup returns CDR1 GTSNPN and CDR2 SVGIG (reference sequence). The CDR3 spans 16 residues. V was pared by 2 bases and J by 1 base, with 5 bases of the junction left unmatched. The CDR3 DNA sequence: TGTGCCTGGAGTCGCGGACAGGGGGGGGCCAAAAACATTCAGTACTTC. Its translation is CAWSRGQGGAKNIQYF.

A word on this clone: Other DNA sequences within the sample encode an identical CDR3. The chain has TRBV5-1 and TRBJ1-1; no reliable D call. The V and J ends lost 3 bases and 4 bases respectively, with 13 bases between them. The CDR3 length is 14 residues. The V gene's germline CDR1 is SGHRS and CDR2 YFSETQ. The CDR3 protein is CASSSSGDGTEAFF. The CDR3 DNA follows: TGCGCCAGCAGCTCTTCCGGAGATGGCACTGAAGCTTTCTTT. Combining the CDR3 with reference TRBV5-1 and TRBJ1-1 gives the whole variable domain KAGVTQTPRYLIKTRGQQVTLSCSPISGHRSVSWYQQTPGQGLQFLFEYFSETQRNKGNFPGRFSGRQFSNSRSEMNVSTLELGDSALYLCASSSSGDGTEAFFGQGTRLTVV.

The chain's CDR3 is CASSLGTVEETQYF. CDR3 bases: TGTGCCAGCAGCTTGGGGACAGTCGAAGAGACCCAGTACTTC. The chain couples TRBV5-4 to TRBJ2-5; TRBD1 might be the D (6 bases). Per germline, CDR1 SGHNT and CDR2 YYREEE (reference sequence). This CDR3 has 14 amino acids. V was pared by 0 bases and J by 3 bases, with 9 bases between.

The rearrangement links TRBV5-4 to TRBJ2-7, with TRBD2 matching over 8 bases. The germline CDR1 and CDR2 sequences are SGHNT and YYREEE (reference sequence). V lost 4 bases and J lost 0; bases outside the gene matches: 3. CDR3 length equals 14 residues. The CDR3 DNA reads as TGTGCCAGCAGCCTTAGCGGGGACTCCTACGAGCAGTACTTC. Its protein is CASSLSGDSYEQYF. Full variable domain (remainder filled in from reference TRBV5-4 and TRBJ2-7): ETGVTQSPTHLIKTRGQQVTLRCSSQSGHNTVSWYQQALGQGPQFIFQYYREEENGRGNFPPRFSGLQFPNYSSELNVNALELDDSALYLCASSLSGDSYEQYFGPGTRLTVT.

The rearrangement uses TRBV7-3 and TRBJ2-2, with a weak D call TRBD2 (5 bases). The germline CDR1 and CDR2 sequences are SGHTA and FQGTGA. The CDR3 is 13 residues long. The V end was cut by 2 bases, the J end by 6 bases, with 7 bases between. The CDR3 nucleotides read TGTGCCAGCAGCTTAGCGGGTCCCGGGGAGCTGTTTTTT. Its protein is CASSLAGPGELFF.

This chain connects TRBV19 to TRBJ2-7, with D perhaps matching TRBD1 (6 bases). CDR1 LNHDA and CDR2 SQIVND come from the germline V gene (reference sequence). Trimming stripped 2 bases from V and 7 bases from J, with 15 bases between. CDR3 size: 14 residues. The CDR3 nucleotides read TGTGCCAGTAGTATATTGGATACAGGGTCGGAGCAGTACTTC. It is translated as CASSILDTGSEQYF.

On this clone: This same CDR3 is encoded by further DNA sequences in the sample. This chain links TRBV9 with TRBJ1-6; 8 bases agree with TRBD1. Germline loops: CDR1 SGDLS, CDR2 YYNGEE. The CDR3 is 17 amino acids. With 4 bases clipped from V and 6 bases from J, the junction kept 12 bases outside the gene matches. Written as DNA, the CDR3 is TGTGCCAGCAGCCTGACAGGGGACAACAACTTTAATTCACCCCTCCACTTT. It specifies CASSLTGDNNFNSPLHF.

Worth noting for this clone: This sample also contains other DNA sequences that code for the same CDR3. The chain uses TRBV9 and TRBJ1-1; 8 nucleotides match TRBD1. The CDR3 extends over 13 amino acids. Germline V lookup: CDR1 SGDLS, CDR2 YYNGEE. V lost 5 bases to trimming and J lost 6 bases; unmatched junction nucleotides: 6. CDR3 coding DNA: TGTGCCAGCAGAGGACAGGGAAGGGCTGAAGCTTTCTTT. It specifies CASRGQGRAEAFF. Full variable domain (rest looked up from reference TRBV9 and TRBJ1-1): DSGVTQTPKHLITATGQRVTLRCSPRSGDLSVYWYQQSLDQGLQFLIQYYNGEERAKGNILERFSAQQFPDLHSELNLSSLELGDSALYFCASRGQGRAEAFFGQGTRLTVV.

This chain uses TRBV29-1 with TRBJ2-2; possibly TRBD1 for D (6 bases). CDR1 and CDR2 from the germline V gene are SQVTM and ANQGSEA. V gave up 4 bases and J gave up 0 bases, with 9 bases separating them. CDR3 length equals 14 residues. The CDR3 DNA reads TGCAGCGTTGTGAACAGGGCGAACACCGGGGAGCTGTTTTTT. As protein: CSVVNRANTGELFF.

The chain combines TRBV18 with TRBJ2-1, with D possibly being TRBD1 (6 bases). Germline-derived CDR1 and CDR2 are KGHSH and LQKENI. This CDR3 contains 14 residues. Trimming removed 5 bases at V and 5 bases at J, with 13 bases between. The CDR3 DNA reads TGTGCCAGCTCAACCGGGACACTAGACAATGAGCAGTTCTTC. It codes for CASSTGTLDNEQFF.

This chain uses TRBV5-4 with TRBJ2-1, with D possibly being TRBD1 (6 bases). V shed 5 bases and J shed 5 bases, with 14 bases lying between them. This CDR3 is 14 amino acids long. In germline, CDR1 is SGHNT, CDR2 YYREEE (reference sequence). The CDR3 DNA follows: TGTGCCAGCAGACCTGGGGGCCCTAACAATGAGCAGTTCTTC. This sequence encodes CASRPGGPNNEQFF. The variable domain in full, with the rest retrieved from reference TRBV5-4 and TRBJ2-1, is ETGVTQSPTHLIKTRGQQVTLRCSSQSGHNTVSWYQQALGQGPQFIFQYYREEENGRGNFPPRFSGLQFPNYSSELNVNALELDDSALYLCASRPGGPNNEQFFGPGTRLTVL.

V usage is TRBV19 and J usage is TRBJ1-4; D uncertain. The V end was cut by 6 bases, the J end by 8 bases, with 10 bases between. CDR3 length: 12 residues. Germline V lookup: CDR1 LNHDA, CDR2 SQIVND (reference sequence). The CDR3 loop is CASRNSGEKLFF. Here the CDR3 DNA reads TGTGCCAGTAGAAACAGTGGGGAAAAACTGTTTTTT.

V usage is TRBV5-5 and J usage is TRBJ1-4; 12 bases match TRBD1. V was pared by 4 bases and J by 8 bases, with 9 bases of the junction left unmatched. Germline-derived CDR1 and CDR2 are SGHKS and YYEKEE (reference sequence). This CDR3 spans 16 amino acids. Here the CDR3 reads CASSPAGGTGGEKLFF. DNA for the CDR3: TGTGCCAGCAGCCCCGCGGGGGGGACAGGGGGCGAAAAACTGTTTTTT.

The CDR3 loop reads CSVARGQLAKNIQYF. CDR3 nucleotides: TGCAGCGTTGCCCGGGGACAGCTAGCCAAAAACATTCAGTACTTC. This chain connects TRBV29-1 to TRBJ2-4, with TRBD1 matching over 7 bases. Germline V lookup: CDR1 SQVTM, CDR2 ANQGSEA. The CDR3 is 15 amino acids. Losses at the gene ends were 4 bases for V and 0 bases for J; bases not matched to a gene: 6. Full variable domain (remainder filled in from reference TRBV29-1 and TRBJ2-4): SAVISQKPSRDICQRGTSLTIQCQVDSQVTMMFWYRQQPGQSLTLIATANQGSEATYESGFVIDKFPISRPNLTFSTLTVSNMSPEDSSIYLCSVARGQLAKNIQYFGAGTRLSVL.

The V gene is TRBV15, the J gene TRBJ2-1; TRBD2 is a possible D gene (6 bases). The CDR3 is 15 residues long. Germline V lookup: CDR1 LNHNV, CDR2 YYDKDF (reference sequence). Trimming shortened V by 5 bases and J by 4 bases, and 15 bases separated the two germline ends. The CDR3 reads CATSDRDWTYNEQFF. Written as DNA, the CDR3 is TGTGCCACCAGCGACCGGGACTGGACTTACAATGAGCAGTTCTTC.

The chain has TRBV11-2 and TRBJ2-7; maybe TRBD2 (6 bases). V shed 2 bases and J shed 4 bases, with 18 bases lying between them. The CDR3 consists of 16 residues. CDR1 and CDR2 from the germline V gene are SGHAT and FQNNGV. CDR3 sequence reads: CASSLFGTFLLYEQYF. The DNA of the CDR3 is TGTGCCAGCAGCTTATTCGGGACTTTTCTATTGTACGAGCAGTACTTC.

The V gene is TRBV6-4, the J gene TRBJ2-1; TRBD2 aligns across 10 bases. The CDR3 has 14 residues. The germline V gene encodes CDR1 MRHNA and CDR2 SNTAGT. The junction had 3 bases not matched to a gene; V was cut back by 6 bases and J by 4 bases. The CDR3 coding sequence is TGTGCCAGCAGCCGGACTAGCGGTTACAATGAGCAGTTCTTC. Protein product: CASSRTSGYNEQFF.

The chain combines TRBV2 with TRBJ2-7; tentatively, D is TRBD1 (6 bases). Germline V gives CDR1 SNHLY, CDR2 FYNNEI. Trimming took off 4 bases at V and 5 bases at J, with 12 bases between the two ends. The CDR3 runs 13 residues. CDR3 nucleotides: TGTGCCAGCAGTGCAGGACAGTCTCACGAGCAGTACTTC. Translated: CASSAGQSHEQYF.